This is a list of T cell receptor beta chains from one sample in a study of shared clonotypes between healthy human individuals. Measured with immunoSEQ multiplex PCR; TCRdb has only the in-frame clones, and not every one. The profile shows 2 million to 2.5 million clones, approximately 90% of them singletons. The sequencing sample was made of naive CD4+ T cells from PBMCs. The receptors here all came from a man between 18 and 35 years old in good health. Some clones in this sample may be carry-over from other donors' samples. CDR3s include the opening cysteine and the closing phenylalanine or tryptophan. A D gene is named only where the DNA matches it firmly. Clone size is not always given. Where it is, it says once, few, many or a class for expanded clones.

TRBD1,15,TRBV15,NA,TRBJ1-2,TGTGCCACCAGCAGAGTTACAGGGGGCTCCTATGGCTACACCTTC,CATSRVTGGSYGYTF
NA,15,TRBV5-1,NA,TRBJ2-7,TGCGCCAGCAGCCCCGCGGACAGCGGGGTCTACGAGCAGTACTTC,CASSPADSGVYEQYF
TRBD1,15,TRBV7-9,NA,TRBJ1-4,TGTGCCAGCAGCTTAGGAGGGACAGGGAACGAAAAACTGTTTTTT,CASSLGGTGNEKLFF
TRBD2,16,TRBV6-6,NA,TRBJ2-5,TGTGCCAGCAGTTACGGGTTCTCTAGCGGACAAGAGACCCAGTACTTC,CASSYGFSSGQETQYF
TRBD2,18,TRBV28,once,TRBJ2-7,TGTGCCACCCCGAGGGGACTAGCGGGGGTATCCGAAGGATACGAGCAGTACTTC,CATPRGLAGVSEGYEQYF
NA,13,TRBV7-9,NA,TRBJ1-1,TGTGCCAGCAGCCCAAGAGCGAACACTGAAGCTTTCTTT,CASSPRANTEAFF
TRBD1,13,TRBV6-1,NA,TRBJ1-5,TGTGCCAGCAGGACAGGGGGCAATCAGCCCCAGCATTTT,CASRTGGNQPQHF
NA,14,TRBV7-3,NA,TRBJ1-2,TGTGCCAGCAGCCTACCTGGAGGAATAGATGGCTACACCTTC,CASSLPGGIDGYTF
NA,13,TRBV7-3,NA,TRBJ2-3,TGTGCCAGCAGCCACGGGGTAGGAGATACGCAGTATTTT,CASSHGVGDTQYF
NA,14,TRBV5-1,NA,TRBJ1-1,TGCGCCAGCAGCTTGGGTTTCGGGGACACTGAAGCTTTCTTT,CASSLGFGDTEAFF
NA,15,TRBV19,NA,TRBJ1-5,TGTGCCAGTAGTACTATTTTAGGGGGGGCTCAGCCCCAGCATTTT,CASSTILGGAQPQHF
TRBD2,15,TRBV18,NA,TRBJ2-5,TGTGCCAGCTCACTTGCGGCGGGAGGAATAGAGACCCAGTACTTC,CASSLAAGGIETQYF
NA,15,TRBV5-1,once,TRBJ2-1,TGCGCCAGCAGCTTGGACGACAGAACCTACAATGAGCAGTTCTTC,CASSLDDRTYNEQFF
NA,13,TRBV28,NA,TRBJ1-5,TGTGCCAGCATACAATCTGGGTGGCCAGCCCAGCATTTT,CASIQSGWPAQHF
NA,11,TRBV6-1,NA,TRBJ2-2,TGTGCCAGCAGAGCTGCCGGGGAGCTGTTTTTT,CASRAAGELFF
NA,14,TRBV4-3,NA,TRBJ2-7,TGCGCCAGCAGCCAAGAGCCAGTCTCCTACGAGCAGTACTTC,CASSQEPVSYEQYF
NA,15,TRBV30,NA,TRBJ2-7,TGTGCCTGGAGTGTCTGGAGGGCGCGCTCCTACGAGCAGTACTTC,CAWSVWRARSYEQYF
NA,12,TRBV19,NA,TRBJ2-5,TGTGCCAGTAGTCCCGGGGAAGAGACCCAGTACTTC,CASSPGEETQYF
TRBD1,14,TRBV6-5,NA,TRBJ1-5,TGTGCCAGCAGCCTCGACAGGGGCAATCAGCCCCAGCATTTT,CASSLDRGNQPQHF
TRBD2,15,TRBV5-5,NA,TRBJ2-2,TGTGCCAGCAGCTTAGTGGCGGGAGCCACCGGGGAGCTGTTTTTT,CASSLVAGATGELFF
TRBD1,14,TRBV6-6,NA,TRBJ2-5,TGTGCCAGCAGGCCAACAGGGGAGCAAGAGACCCAGTACTTC,CASRPTGEQETQYF
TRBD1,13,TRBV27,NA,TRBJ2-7,TGTGCCGCAGGCAGGACAGGAATCTACGAGCAGTACTTC,CAAGRTGIYEQYF
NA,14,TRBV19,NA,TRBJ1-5,TGTGCCAGTAACAGCGGCTATAGCAATCAGCCCCAGCATTTT,CASNSGYSNQPQHF
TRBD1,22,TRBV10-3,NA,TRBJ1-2,TGTGCCATCCGGAGGGCAGGGGGCGCCTTGGCAGATTCCCCCGATCCAAACTATGGCTACACCTTC,CAIRRAGGALADSPDPNYGYTF
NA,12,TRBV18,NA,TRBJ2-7,TGTGCCAGCTCATCCGGGAACTACGAGCAGTACTTC,CASSSGNYEQYF
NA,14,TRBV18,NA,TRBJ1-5,TGTGCCAGCTCACCACTCAGGGCGGATCAGCCCCAGCATTTT,CASSPLRADQPQHF
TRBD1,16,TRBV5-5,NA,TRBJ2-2,TGTGCCAGCAGCCGTTGGGACAGGGTGACCACCGGGGAGCTGTTTTTT,CASSRWDRVTTGELFF
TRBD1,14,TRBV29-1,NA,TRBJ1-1,TGCAGCGTCCAATTAGGGACAGCCAACACTGAAGCTTTCTTT,CSVQLGTANTEAFF
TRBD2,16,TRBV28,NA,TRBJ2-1,TGTGCCAGCAGTAGTATTGGGACTAGCCGCTACAATGAGCAGTTCTTC,CASSSIGTSRYNEQFF
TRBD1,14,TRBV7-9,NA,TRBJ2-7,TGTGCCAGCAGCCATCAGGACAGGGGCTACGAGCAGTACTTC,CASSHQDRGYEQYF
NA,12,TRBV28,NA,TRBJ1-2,TGTGCCAGCAGTTTGGTAAACTATGGCTACACCTTC,CASSLVNYGYTF
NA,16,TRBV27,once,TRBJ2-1,TGTGCCAGCAGGGGGGACTTACTCATCTCCTACAATGAGCAGTTCTTC,CASRGDLLISYNEQFF
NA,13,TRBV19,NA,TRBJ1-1,TGTGCCAGTATTCAGGTTTACCCGGCTGAAGCTTTCTTT,CASIQVYPAEAFF
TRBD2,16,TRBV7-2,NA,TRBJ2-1,TGTGCCAGCAGCCGTACCCCACTAGCGGGAGCCCATGAGCAGTTCTTC,CASSRTPLAGAHEQFF
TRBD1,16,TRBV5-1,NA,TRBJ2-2,TGCGCCAGCAGCTTCCGGGACAGGATTTACACCGGGGAGCTGTTTTTT,CASSFRDRIYTGELFF
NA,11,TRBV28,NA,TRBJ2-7,TGTGCCAGCAGCCCGGGCGGCGAGCAGTACTTC,CASSPGGEQYF
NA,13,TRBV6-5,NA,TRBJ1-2,TGTGCCAGCAGCAGTTATAAACCCAATGGCTACACCTTC,CASSSYKPNGYTF
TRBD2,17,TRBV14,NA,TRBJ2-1,TGTGCCAGCAGCCAGATCTACACGGCGGGAGGAATCGGCGAGCAGTTCTTC,CASSQIYTAGGIGEQFF
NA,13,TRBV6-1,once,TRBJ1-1,TGTGCCAGCAGGGAGACCATGAACACTGAAGCTTTCTTT,CASRETMNTEAFF
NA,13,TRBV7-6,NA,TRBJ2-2,TGTGCCAGCAGCCAGGGGGGATCCGGGGAGCTGTTTTTT,CASSQGGSGELFF
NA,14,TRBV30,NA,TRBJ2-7,TGTGCCTGCTTCGCCGGGACGGGTTCCTACGAGCAGTACTTC,CACFAGTGSYEQYF
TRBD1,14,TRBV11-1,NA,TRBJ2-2,TGTGCCAGCAGCGACTGGACAGGGCCCGGGGAGCTGTTTTTT,CASSDWTGPGELFF
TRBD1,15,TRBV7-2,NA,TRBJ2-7,TGTGCCAGCAGCCGCCGGGACAGGGGGCTTGGCGAGCAGTACTTC,CASSRRDRGLGEQYF
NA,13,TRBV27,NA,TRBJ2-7,TGTGCCAGCAGGGAGCTCCCCTCCTACGAGCAGTACTTC,CASRELPSYEQYF
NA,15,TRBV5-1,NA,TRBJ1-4,TGCGCCAGCAGCTACCTGGGGGGTTCGGATGAAAAACTGTTTTTT,CASSYLGGSDEKLFF
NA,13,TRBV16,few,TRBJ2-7,TGTGCCAGCAGCCTCGGAGTACTAAACCTACAGTACTTC,CASSLGVLNLQYF
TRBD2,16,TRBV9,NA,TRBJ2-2,TGTGCCAGCAGCCCACAGCGGGGAGGGAACACCGGGGAGCTGTTTTTT,CASSPQRGGNTGELFF
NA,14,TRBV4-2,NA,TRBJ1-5,TGTGCCAGCAGCCAAGATAGGGGGGACCAGCCCCAGCATTTT,CASSQDRGDQPQHF
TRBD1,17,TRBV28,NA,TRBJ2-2,TGTGCCAGCAGTTTGATAGGACAGGGCGCGCGACCCGGGGAGCTGTTTTTT,CASSLIGQGARPGELFF
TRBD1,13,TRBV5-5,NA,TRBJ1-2,TGTGCCAGCAGCTGGGGACAGGGTGGAGGCTACACCTTC,CASSWGQGGGYTF